These T cell receptor beta chains were read from a single sample in a study of blood T cell repertoires in COVID-19. Clones were sequenced by immunoSEQ multiplex PCR, and TCRdb holds only the in-frame ones, with some missing. The data contain roughly 300,000 clones, roughly nine tenths of them singletons. Sequenced input: PBMCs or T cells enriched from blood (not recorded which). Receptors were obtained from a woman in her twenties or thirties who had recovered from COVID-19. CDR3s include the opening cysteine and the closing phenylalanine or tryptophan. D genes are given only for firm matches. Size is stated for part of the rows, as once, few or many counts, or as a class when the clone is expanded.

clone_size	d_call	v_call	j_call	cdr3_aa	cdr3_nt
.	.	TRBV13	TRBJ2-5	CASSLGLRLSETQYF	TGTGCCAGCAGCCTCGGACTGAGACTTTCAGAGACCCAGTACTTC
.	.	TRBV6-2/TRBV6-3	TRBJ1-5	CASSYYRKDQPQHF	TGTGCCAGCAGTTATTACAGAAAAGATCAGCCCCAGCATTTT
.	.	TRBV4-1	TRBJ1-1	CASSQQTGMNTEAFF	TGCGCCAGCAGCCAACAAACAGGAATGAACACTGAAGCTTTCTTT
.	TRBD2	TRBV7-3	TRBJ2-7	CASSLTASGVYEQYF	TGTGCCAGCAGCTTAACCGCTAGCGGGGTATACGAGCAGTACTTC
.	.	TRBV6-1	TRBJ1-2	CASSQPGNRGYTF	TGTGCCAGCAGCCAACCAGGGAATCGTGGCTACACCTTC
.	.	TRBV29-1	TRBJ1-1	CSVYIDTEAFF	TGCAGCGTATACATTGACACTGAAGCTTTCTTT
few	.	TRBV30	TRBJ2-7	CAWSGSGAEQYF	TGTGCCTGGAGTGGATCTGGGGCCGAGCAGTACTTC
.	TRBD1	TRBV14	TRBJ1-1	CASSQFPGGRTFF	TGTGCCAGCAGCCAGTTCCCAGGGGGCAGAACTTTCTTT
.	TRBD2	TRBV18	TRBJ2-7	CASSRGGTYEQYF	TGTGCCAGCTCTAGGGGAGGGACCTACGAGCAGTACTTC
.	.	TRBV28	TRBJ2-7	CASSLGQYEQYF	TGTGCCAGCAGTTTGGGGCAGTACGAGCAGTACTTC
.	.	TRBV6-5	TRBJ1-2	CASSSQGRVAF	TGTGCCAGCAGTTCACAGGGCCGAGTCGCCTTC
.	.	TRBV7-8	TRBJ2-2	CASPPEQGSTGELFF	TGTGCCAGCCCCCCGGAACAGGGCAGCACCGGGGAGCTGTTTTTT
.	.	TRBV28	TRBJ2-1	CASSDRLGQFF	TGTGCCAGCAGTGATAGACTCGGGCAGTTCTTC
.	.	TRBV4-3	TRBJ1-2	CASSQDYRVISGGYTF	TGCGCCAGCAGCCAAGATTACAGGGTTATATCGGGTGGCTACACCTTC
.	.	TRBV4-1	TRBJ1-4	CASSQDQGGREKLFF	TGCGCCAGCAGCCAAGATCAGGGAGGGAGAGAAAAACTGTTTTTT
.	TRBD1	TRBV28	TRBJ1-2	CASSSGQGGYGYTF	TGTGCCAGCAGTTCGGGACAGGGTGGCTATGGCTACACCTTC
.	.	TRBV10-3	TRBJ1-3	CAITETQAGNTIYF	TGTGCCATCACCGAGACCCAGGCTGGAAACACCATATATTTT
.	.	TRBV27	TRBJ1-6	CASTSRYNSPLHF	TGTGCCAGCACCTCGAGATATAATTCACCCCTCCACTTT
.	TRBD1	TRBV7-2	TRBJ1-2	CASSSRGQYGYTF	TGTGCCAGCAGCTCTCGGGGACAGTATGGCTACACCTTC
few	.	TRBV11-2	TRBJ2-7	CASSPSSYEQYF	TGTGCCAGCAGCCCCTCTTCCTACGAGCAGTACTTC
.	TRBD1	TRBV28	TRBJ1-2	CASSFRQGIYGYTF	TGTGCCAGCAGTTTCAGACAGGGGATCTATGGCTACACCTTC
.	.	TRBV7-3	TRBJ2-3	CASSLSRVGTDTQYF	TGTGCCAGCAGCTTATCGAGGGTTGGCACAGATACGCAGTATTTT
.	.	TRBV6-5	TRBJ2-7	CASRLSLPYEQYF	TGTGCCAGCCGACTAAGTCTTCCGTACGAGCAGTACTTC
.	TRBD1	TRBV4-2	TRBJ2-7	CASSHLRQGAEQYF	TGTGCCAGCAGCCATCTGAGACAGGGGGCCGAGCAGTACTTC
.	.	TRBV28	TRBJ2-1	CASSFMAGARGLRDEQFF	TGTGCCAGCAGTTTTATGGCGGGGGCCAGGGGGCTTCGGGATGAGCAGTTCTTC
.	TRBD1	TRBV19	TRBJ2-1	CASATGTAYNEQFF	TGTGCCAGCGCGACGGGGACAGCCTACAATGAGCAGTTCTTC
.	.	TRBV13	TRBJ1-2	CASSSDSHYGYTF	TGTGCCAGCAGCTCAGACAGTCACTATGGCTACACCTTC
.	.	TRBV28	TRBJ1-2	CASRPGQLSGGYTF	TGTGCCAGCAGACCCGGACAGCTTTCGGGAGGCTACACCTTC
.	TRBD1	TRBV5-4	TRBJ2-1	CASSNGDSSYNEQFF	TGTGCCAGCAGTAATGGGGACAGCTCCTACAATGAGCAGTTCTTC
few	.	TRBV9	TRBJ1-1	CASSVSLNTEAFF	TGTGCCAGCAGCGTTTCTCTGAACACTGAAGCTTTCTTT
.	.	TRBV7-2	TRBJ1-5	CASSLAGTRINQPQHF	TGTGCCAGCAGCTTAGCGGGCACTCGGATAAATCAGCCCCAGCATTTT
.	.	TRBV6-5	TRBJ2-2	CASSQREAGELFF	TGTGCCAGCAGCCAAAGAGAAGCCGGGGAGCTGTTTTTT
.	TRBD2	TRBV14	TRBJ2-1	CASSQLAATYNEQFF	TGTGCCAGCAGCCAGCTAGCGGCAACCTACAATGAGCAGTTCTTC
once	.	TRBV7-9	TRBJ1-2	CASSLEHANYGYTF	TGTGCCAGCAGCTTAGAACACGCTAACTATGGCTACACCTTC
once	.	TRBV5-1	TRBJ2-1	CASSLGGGTYNEQFF	TGCGCCAGCAGCTTGGGTGGGGGGACCTACAATGAGCAGTTCTTC
.	.	TRBV27	TRBJ1-2	CASSSSGKVYTF	TGTGCCAGCAGTTCCTCCGGGAAGGTTTACACCTTC
.	.	TRBV18	TRBJ1-2	CASSLKEVEGYTF	TGTGCCAGCTCCCTCAAAGAAGTCGAGGGCTACACCTTC
.	TRBD1	TRBV7-2	TRBJ2-7	CASSVPNRGYEQYF	TGTGCCAGCAGCGTACCAAACAGGGGTTACGAGCAGTACTTC
.	.	TRBV28	TRBJ1-1	CASSQGGNTEAFF	TGTGCCAGCAGCCAAGGGGGTAACACTGAAGCTTTCTTT
.	.	TRBV9	TRBJ1-3	CASSTTGHSGNTIYF	TGTGCCAGCAGCACAACGGGACACTCTGGAAACACCATATATTTT
.	TRBD1	TRBV9	TRBJ2-7	CASSVEGGQGTIEQYF	TGTGCCAGCAGCGTGGAGGGTGGACAGGGAACGATCGAGCAGTACTTC
.	.	TRBV28	TRBJ1-5	CASRMGSNQPQHF	TGTGCCAGCAGGATGGGCAGCAATCAGCCCCAGCATTTT
.	.	TRBV2	TRBJ1-1	CASSPRGTEAFF	TGTGCCAGCAGTCCGAGGGGGACTGAAGCTTTCTTT
.	.	TRBV5-1	TRBJ2-1	CASNKGSESYNEQFF	TGCGCCAGCAATAAGGGGTCTGAGTCCTACAATGAGCAGTTCTTC
.	TRBD1	TRBV7-8	TRBJ1-2	CASSSGQGGYGYTF	TGTGCCAGCAGCTCCGGACAGGGAGGTTATGGCTACACCTTC
.	TRBD2	TRBV7-2	TRBJ2-3	CASSPRGGEADTQYF	TGTGCCAGCAGCCCTCGGGGGGGCGAAGCAGATACGCAGTATTTT